This record looks at one T cell receptor (beta chain) sequence and its context. Antigen unknown. The data are from a study of shared clonotypes between healthy human individuals. Study-wide points: Rarefaction gave evidence that sorted-subset sequencing remained incomplete despite large depth.

The length of the CDR3 is 14 residues. Looked up from germline, CDR1 is KGHSH and CDR2 is LQKENI. The V and J ends lost 2 bases and 8 bases respectively, with 13 bases between them. Using immunoSEQ multiplex PCR, the repertoire was profiled, and TCRdb retains in-frame clones only, with some absent. In the table there are around 1.6 million clones, around 98% of which are singletons. The specimen sequenced was naive CD4+ T cells sorted from blood. Subset indicated: CD45RA+ positively selected. The rearrangement uses TRBV18 and TRBJ2-1; D unresolved. The TCR comes from a man under 40 in good health. The CDR3: CASSPNELAYEQFF. The CDR3 DNA follows: TGTGCCAGCTCACCAAACGAGTTGGCATATGAGCAGTTCTTC. Filled out from reference TRBV18 and TRBJ2-1, the complete variable domain reads NAGVMQNPRHLVRRRGQEARLRCSPMKGHSHVYWYRQLPEEGLKFMVYLQKENIIDESGMPKERFSAEFPKEGPSILRIQQVVRGDSAAYFCASSPNELAYEQFFGPGTRLTVL.